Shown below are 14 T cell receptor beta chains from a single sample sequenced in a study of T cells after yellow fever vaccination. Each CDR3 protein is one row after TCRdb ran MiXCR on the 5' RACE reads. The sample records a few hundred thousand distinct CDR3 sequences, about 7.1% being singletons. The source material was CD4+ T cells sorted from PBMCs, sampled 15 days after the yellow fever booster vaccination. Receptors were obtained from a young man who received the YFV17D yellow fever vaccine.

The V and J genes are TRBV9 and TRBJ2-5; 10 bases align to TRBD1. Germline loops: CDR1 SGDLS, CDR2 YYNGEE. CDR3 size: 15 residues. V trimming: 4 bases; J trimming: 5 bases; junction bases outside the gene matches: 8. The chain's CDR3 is CASSPGTGAWETQYF. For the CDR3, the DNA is TGTGCCAGCAGCCCCGGGACAGGGGCCTGGGAGACCCAGTACTTC.

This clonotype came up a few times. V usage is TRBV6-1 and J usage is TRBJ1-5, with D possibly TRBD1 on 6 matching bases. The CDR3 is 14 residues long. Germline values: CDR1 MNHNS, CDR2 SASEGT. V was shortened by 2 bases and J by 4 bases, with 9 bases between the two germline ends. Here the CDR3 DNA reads TGTGCCAGCAGTGAACAGGGGTGGAATCAGCCCCAGCATTTT. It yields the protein CASSEQGWNQPQHF.

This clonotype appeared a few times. CDR3 DNA sequence: TGCAGTGCTAGAGTCTCGACAATGAGCACAGATACGCAGTATTTT. Translated, it gives CSARVSTMSTDTQYF. J is TRBJ2-3 and V is TRBV20-1; D is uncertain. V was cut by 1 base and J by 0 bases, with 11 bases left in between. The CDR3 has 15 residues. Per germline, CDR1 DFQATT and CDR2 SNEGSKA (reference sequence).

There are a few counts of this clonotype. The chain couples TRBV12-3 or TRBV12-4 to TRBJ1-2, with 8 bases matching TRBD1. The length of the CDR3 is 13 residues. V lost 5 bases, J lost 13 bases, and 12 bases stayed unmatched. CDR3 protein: CASSPGQVVGATF. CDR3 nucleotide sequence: TGTGCCAGCAGTCCGGGACAGGTCGTTGGGGCCACCTTC.

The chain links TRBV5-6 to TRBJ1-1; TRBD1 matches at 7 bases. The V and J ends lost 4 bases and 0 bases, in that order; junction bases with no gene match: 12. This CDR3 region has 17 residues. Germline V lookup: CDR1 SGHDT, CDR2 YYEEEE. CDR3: CASSKTFDRAMNTEAFF. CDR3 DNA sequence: TGTGCCAGCAGCAAAACCTTCGACAGGGCTATGAACACTGAAGCTTTCTTT.

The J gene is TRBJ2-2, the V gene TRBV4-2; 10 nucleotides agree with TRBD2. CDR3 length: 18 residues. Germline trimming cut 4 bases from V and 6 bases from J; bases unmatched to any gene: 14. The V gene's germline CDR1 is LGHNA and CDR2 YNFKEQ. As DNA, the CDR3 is TGTGCCAGCAGCCTCGCCGGGCCTAGCGGGAGTCGGGCCGGGGAGCTGTTTTTT. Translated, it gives CASSLAGPSGSRAGELFF.

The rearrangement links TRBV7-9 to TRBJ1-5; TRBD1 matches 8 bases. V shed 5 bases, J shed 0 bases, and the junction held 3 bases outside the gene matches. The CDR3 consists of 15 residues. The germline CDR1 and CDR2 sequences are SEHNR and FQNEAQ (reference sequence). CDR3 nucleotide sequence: TGTGCCAGCAGCCGAGGACAGGGTAGCAATCAGCCCCAGCATTTT. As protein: CASSRGQGSNQPQHF.

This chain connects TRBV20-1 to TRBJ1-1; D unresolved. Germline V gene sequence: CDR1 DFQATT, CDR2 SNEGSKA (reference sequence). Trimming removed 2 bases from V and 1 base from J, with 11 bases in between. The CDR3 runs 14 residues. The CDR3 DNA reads TGCAGTGCTAGACCCCAAACAGCGAACACTGAAGCTTTCTTT. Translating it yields CSARPQTANTEAFF.

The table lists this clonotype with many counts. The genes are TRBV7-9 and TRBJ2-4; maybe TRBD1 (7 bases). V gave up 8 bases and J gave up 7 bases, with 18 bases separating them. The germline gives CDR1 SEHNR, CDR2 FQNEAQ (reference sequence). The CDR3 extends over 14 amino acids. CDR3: CASSTGAAGNIQYF. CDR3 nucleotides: TGTGCCAGCTCCACAGGGGCCGCGGGGAACATTCAGTACTTC.

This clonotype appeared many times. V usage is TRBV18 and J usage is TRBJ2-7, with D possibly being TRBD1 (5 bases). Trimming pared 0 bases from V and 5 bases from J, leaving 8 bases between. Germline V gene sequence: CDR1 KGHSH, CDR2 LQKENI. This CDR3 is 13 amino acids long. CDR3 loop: CASSPPVGDEQYF. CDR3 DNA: TGTGCCAGCTCACCACCGGTAGGGGACGAGCAGTACTTC.

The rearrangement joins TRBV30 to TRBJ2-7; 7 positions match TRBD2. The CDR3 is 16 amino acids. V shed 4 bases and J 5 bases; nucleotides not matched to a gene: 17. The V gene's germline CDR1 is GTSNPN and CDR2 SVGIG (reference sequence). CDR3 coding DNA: TGTGCCTGGACCCGCGGGAGAATCACCCGGGGCCACGAGCAGTACTTC. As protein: CAWTRGRITRGHEQYF.

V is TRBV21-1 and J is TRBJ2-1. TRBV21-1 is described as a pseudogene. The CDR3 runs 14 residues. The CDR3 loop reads CARSGLSSYNEQFF. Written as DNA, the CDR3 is TGTGCCAGAAGCGGGCTAAGCTCCTACAATGAGCAGTTCTTC.

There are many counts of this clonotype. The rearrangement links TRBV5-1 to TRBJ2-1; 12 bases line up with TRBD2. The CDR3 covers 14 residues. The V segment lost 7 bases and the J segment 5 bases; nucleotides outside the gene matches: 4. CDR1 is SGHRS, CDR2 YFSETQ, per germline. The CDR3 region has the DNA TGCGCCAGCGGAAGACTAGCGGGAGACAATGAGCAGTTCTTC. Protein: CASGRLAGDNEQFF.

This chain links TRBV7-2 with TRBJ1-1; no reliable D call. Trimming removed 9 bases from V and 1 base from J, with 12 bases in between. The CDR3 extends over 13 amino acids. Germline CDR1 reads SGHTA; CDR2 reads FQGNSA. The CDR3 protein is CARAEVGNTEAFF. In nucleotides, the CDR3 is TGTGCCAGAGCCGAGGTGGGGAACACTGAAGCTTTCTTT.